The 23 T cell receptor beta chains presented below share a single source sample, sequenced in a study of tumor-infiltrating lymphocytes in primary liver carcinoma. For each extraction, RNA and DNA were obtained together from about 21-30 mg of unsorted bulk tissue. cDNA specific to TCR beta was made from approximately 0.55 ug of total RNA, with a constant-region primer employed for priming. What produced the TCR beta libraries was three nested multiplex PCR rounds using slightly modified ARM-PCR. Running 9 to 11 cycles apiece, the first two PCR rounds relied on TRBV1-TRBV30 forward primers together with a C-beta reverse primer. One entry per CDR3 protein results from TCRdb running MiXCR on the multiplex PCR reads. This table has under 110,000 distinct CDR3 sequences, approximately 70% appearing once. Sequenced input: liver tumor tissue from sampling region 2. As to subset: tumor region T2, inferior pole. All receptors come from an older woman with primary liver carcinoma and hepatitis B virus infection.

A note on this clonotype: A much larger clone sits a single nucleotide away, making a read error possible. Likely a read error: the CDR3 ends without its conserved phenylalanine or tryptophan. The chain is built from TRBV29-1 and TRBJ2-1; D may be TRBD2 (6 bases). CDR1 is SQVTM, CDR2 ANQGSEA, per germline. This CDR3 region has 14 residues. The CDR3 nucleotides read TGCAGCACCCGGGGACTCCAACTCTACAATGGGCAGTTCTTA. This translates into CSTRGLQLYNGQFL.

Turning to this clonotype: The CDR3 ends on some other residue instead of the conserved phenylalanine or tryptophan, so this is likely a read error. CDR3 residues: CAIGPQGKGAKNIQYL. DNA of the CDR3: TGTGCCATCGGTCCACAGGGAAAAGGGGCTAAAAACATTCAGTACCTC. V and J are TRBV10-3 and TRBJ2-4, with D possibly TRBD1 on 6 matching bases. Germline values: CDR1 ENHRY, CDR2 SYGVKD. The V gene lost 8 bases and the J gene lost 4 bases, with 21 bases spanning the gap. The CDR3 spans 16 residues.

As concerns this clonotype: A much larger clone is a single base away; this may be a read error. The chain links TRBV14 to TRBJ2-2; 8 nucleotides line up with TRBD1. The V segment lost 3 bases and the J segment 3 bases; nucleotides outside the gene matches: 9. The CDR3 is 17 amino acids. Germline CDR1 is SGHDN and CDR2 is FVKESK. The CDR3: CASSQGQGARYTGELFF. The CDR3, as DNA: TGTGCCAGCAGCCAGGGGCAGGGGGCAAGGTACACCGGGGAGCTGTTTTTT.

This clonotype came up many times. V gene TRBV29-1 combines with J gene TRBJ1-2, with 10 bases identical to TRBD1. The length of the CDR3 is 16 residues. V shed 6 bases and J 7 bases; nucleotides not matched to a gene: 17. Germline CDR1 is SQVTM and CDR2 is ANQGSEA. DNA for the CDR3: TGCAGCGTCCTCCGGGACAGGGGATCGGTTTCGGGTGGCTACACCTTC. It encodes CSVLRDRGSVSGGYTF.

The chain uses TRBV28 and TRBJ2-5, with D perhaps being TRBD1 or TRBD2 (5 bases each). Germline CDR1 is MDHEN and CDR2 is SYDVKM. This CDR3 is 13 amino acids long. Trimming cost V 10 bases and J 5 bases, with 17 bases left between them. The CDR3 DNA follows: TGTGCCATCACTCAGGGCGGGTCGGAGACCCAGTACTTC. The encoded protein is CAITQGGSETQYF.

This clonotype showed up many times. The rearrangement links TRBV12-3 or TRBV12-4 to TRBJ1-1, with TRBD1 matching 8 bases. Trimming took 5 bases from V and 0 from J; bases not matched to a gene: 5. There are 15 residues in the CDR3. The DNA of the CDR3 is TGTGCCAGCAGTCCAGGACAGGGCATGAACACTGAAGCTTTCTTT. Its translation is CASSPGQGMNTEAFF.

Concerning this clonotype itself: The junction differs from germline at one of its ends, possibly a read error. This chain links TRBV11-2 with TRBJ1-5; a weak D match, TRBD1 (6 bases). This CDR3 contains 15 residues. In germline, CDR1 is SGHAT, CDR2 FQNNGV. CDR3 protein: CASSQGQWGNQTQHF. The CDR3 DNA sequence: TGTGCCAGCAGCCAAGGACAGTGGGGCAATCAGACCCAACATTTT.

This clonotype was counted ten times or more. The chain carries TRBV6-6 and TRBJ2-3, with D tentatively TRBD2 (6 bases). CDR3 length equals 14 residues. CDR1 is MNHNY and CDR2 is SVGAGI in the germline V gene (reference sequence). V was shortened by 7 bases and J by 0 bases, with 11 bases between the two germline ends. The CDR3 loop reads CASKESGSTDTQYF. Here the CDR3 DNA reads TGTGCCAGCAAAGAGAGCGGGAGCACAGATACGCAGTATTTT.

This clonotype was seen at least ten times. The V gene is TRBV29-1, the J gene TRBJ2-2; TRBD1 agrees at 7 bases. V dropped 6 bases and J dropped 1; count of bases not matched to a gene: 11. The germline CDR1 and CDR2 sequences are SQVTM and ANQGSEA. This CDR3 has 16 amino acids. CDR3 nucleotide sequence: TGCAGCGTGATCCAAACCGGGACAGAGAACACCGGGGAGCTGTTTTTT. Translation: CSVIQTGTENTGELFF.

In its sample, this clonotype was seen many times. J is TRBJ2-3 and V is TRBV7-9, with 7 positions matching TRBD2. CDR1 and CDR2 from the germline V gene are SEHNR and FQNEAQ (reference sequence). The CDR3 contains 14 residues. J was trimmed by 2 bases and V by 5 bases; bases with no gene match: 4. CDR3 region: CASSPRGVTDTQYF. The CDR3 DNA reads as TGTGCCAGCAGCCCCCGGGGGGTCACAGATACGCAGTATTTT. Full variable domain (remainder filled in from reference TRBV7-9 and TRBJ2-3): DTGVSQNPRHKITKRGQNVTFRCDPISEHNRLYWYRQTLGQGPEFLTYFQNEAQLEKSRLLSDRFSAERPKGSFSTLEIQRTEQGDSAMYLCASSPRGVTDTQYFGPGTRLTVL.

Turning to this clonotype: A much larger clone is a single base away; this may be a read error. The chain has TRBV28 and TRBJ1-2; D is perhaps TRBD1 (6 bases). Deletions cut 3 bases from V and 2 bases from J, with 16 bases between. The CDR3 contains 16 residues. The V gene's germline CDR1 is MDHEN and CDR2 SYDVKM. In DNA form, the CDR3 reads TGTGCCAGCAGTTTTCGGACAGATACACCGAACTATGGCTACACCTTC. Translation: CASSFRTDTPNYGYTF.

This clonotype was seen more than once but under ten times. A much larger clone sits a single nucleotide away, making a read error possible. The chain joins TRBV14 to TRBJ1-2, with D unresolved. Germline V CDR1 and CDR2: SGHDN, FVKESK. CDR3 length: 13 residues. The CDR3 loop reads CASNQGPNYGYTF. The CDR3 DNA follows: TGTGCCAGCAACCAAGGACCGAACTATGGCTACACCTTC.

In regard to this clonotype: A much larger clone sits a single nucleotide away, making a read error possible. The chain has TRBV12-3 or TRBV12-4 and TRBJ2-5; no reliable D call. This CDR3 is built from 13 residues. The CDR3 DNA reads TGTGCCAGCAGTCTCCGACACCAAAAGACCCAGTACTTC. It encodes CASSLRHQKTQYF.

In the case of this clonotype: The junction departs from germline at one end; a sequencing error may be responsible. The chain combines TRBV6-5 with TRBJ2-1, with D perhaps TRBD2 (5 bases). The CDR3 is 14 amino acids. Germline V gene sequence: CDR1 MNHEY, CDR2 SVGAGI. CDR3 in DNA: TGTACCAGCGCCATCGGACCTCGGGGAAATGAGCGGTTCTTC. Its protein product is CTSAIGPRGNERFF.

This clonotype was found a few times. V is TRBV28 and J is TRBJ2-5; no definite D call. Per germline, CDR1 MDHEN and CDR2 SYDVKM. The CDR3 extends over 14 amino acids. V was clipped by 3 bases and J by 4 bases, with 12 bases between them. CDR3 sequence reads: CASSFLLSGETQYF. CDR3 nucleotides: TGTGCCAGCAGTTTCCTACTTTCGGGAGAGACCCAGTACTTC.

The CDR3: CASFSSPDRHWDEQFF. The CDR3 bases are TGTGCCAGCTTCTCCTCTCCGGACAGACATTGGGACGAGCAGTTCTTC. V gene TRBV6-1 combines with J gene TRBJ2-1; TRBD1 is a possible D gene (6 bases). The ends were cut back, 8 bases at V and 10 bases at J, with 27 bases in the middle. This CDR3 comprises 16 residues. Germline assignment: CDR1 MNHNS and CDR2 SASEGT.

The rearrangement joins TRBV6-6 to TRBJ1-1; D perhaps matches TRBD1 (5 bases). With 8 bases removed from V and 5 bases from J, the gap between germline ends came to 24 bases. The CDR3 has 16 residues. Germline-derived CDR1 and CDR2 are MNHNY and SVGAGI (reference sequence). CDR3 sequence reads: CASLPWHSTGGTEAFF. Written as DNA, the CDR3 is TGTGCCAGCTTGCCGTGGCACAGCACCGGGGGGACTGAAGCTTTCTTT.

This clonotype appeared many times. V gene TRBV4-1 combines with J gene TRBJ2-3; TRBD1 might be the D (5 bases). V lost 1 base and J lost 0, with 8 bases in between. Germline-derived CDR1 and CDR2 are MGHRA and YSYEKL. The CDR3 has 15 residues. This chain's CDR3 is CASSQGGYSTDTQYF. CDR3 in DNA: TGCGCCAGCAGCCAAGGGGGCTATAGCACAGATACGCAGTATTTT.

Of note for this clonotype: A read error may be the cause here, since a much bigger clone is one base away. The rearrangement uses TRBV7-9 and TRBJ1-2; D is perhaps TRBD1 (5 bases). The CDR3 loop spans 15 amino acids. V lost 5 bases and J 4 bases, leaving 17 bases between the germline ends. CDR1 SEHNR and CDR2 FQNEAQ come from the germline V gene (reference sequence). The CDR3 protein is CASSQLTVGAYGYTF. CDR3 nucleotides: TGTGCCAGCAGCCAACTGACAGTGGGCGCCTATGGCTACACCTTC.

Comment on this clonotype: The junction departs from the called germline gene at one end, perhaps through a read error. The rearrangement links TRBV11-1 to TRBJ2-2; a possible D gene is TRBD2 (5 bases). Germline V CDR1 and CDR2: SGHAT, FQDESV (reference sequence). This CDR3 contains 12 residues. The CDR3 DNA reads TGTGCCAGCAGTTTCGGAGCCGGGGAGCCGTTTTTT. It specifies CASSFGAGEPFF.

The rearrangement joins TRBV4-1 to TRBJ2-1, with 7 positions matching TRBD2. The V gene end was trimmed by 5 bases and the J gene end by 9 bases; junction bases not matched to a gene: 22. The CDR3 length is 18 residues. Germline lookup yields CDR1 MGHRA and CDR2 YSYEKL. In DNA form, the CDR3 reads TGCGCCAGCAGCGAAGTGGACGGAGCGGGAATGGTCTTAGGTGAGCAGTTCTTC. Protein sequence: CASSEVDGAGMVLGEQFF.

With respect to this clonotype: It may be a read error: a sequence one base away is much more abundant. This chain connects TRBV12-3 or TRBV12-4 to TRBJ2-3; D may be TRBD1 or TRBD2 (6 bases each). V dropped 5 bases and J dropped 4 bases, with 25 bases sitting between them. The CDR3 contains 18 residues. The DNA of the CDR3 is TGTGCCAGCAGTCCCATCCCGGGACACCGGAGGGTCTCAGATACGCAGTATTTT. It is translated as CASSPIPGHRRVSDTQYF.

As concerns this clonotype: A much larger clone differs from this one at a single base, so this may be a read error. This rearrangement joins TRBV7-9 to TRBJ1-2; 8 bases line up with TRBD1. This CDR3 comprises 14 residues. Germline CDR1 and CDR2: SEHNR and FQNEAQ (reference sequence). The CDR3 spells CASGLIQGADGYTF. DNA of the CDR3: TGTGCCAGCGGCTTGATCCAGGGGGCTGATGGCTACACCTTC.